This TCR beta chain appears in the sequencing data of a study of OX40 agonist ivuxolimab in advanced cancers. Regarding the study in general: Ivuxolimab was a fully human IgG2 agonistic monoclonal antibody targeting the costimulatory receptor OX40 (CD134). Of the roughly 54 patients in dose escalation, 19 had hepatocellular carcinoma, some 15 had melanoma, 9 had renal cell carcinoma and 9 had head and neck cancer. Partial responses occurred in three dose-escalation patients, of whom one had hepatocellular carcinoma and two had cutaneous melanoma. In the dose-escalation cohort, 82.7% of patients were male, and the mean age was roughly 60 years with a range of about 20 to 80. The paper reports the monotherapy dose-escalation portion (N of about 50 patients) of the phase I ivuxolimab trial. Patients were allowed to have had prior anti-PD-1, anti-PD-L1 or anti-CTLA-4 therapy, and approximately 37% of the dose-escalation patients had been treated with checkpoint inhibitors. The point of sequencing TCRbeta in the periphery was to test whether ivuxolimab changed TCR sequence diversity and drove clonal T-cell expansion. Intravenous ivuxolimab was administered to patients every 2 weeks at six dose levels: 0.01, 0.1, 0.3, 1.5, 3 and 10 mg/kg.

In regard to this clone: Its antigen is not yet known. No base quality information exists; no much larger clone differs at one position.

The trial excluded patients who had a history of autoimmune disease or were on systemic immunosuppression. In every dose cohort, peripheral blood was drawn for TCR sequencing at baseline, cycle 4 day 1, and cycle 7 day 1. The samples were drawn from a first-in-human, open-label, multicenter phase I dose-escalation trial of ivuxolimab. Adults with locally advanced or metastatic melanoma, renal cell, hepatocellular, or head and neck squamous cell carcinoma were enrolled in the trial. CD4+ and CD8+ T cells were sorted separately from peripheral blood before TCR sequencing. For sequencing of the TCRbeta CDR3 region, genomic DNA was extracted from the sorted cells. The immunoSEQ Assay was used for sequencing of TCRbeta CDR3 regions. As stored in TCRdb, this immuneACCESS dataset retains in-frame rearrangements with V and J assigned. A fraction of the clones does not appear; measured against another copy, unresolved V genes explain less than half of the discrepancy, and the remainder lacks a known reason. For this sample there are about 78,000 clones; 92% appear just once. The top ten hold 2.8% of the sample.

Reading the germline V gene gives CDR1 SGHRS and CDR2 YFSETQ. From cysteine to phenylalanine, the CDR3 is 13 amino acids long. Solely the CDR3 DNA is kept, with 39 bases framed from the first base. Relative to germline, V is 4 bases shorter and J is 7 bases shorter, with 11 bases between their ends. Study-wide conclusions, independent of this receptor: Which antigens the clonally expanded peripheral T cells were specific for was not determined. Low levels of normalized T-cell clonal expansion were also seen in some patients who did not respond. At doses of 0.1 to 3.0 mg/kg, clonal expansion of both CD4+ and CD8+ blood T cells was observed from baseline to week 6. In partial responders in the 0.1-3.0 mg/kg groups, normalized peripheral clonal expansion was found to be among the lowest, especially among CD8+ T cells. After ivuxolimab, CD8+ T cells had more expanded clones than CD4+ T cells on average.

This receptor was identified in an adult with an advanced solid tumor such as melanoma, head and neck, liver or kidney cancer. The sequence links TRBV5-1 to TRBJ1-4; TRBD1 is perhaps the D gene, given 5 matching bases. The sample consisted of CD4+ or CD8+ T cells sorted from blood, taken in a trial of the OX40 agonist ivuxolimab. The bases read TGCGCCAGCAGCCCAGGGACCTCTGAAAAACTGTTTTTT. Its amino acids are CASSPGTSEKLFF.